The rows below give T cell receptor beta chains drawn from one sample of a study of identical twins. One entry per CDR3 protein, called by TCRdb with MiXCR from the 5' RACE reads. The sample includes approximately 220,000 distinct CDR3 sequences, about a tenth of them seen just once. The sequencing input was memory (CD45RO+) T cells sorted from blood. The receptors originated from a young woman in good health. CDR3s include the opening cysteine and the closing phenylalanine or tryptophan. The D gene is left open where the match is weak. Clone size is given for some rows only: seen once, a few or many times, or a class if the clone is expanded.

CDR3aa | CDR3nt | abundance | j_gene | v_gene | d_gene
CSVHLIGTENTEAFF | TGCAGCGTCCACCTTATCGGGACAGAGAACACTGAAGCTTTCTTT | many | TRBJ1-1 | TRBV29-1 | TRBD1
CASSLATGQGIHGEQFF | TGTGCCAGCAGCTTAGCCACGGGACAGGGGATTCATGGTGAGCAGTTCTTC | . | TRBJ2-1 | TRBV7-4 | TRBD1
CASSLKGGQGSNEQFF | TGTGCCAGCAGCTTAAAAGGAGGACAGGGGTCGAATGAGCAGTTCTTC | few | TRBJ2-1 | TRBV7-3 | TRBD1
CASSAGLAGGNNEQFF | TGTGCCAGCAGCGCCGGACTAGCGGGGGGGAACAATGAGCAGTTCTTC | . | TRBJ2-1 | TRBV6-1 | TRBD2
CASSVGLAEHSYNEQFF | TGTGCCAGCAGCGTGGGACTAGCGGAGCACTCCTACAATGAGCAGTTCTTC | . | TRBJ2-1 | TRBV9 | TRBD2
CSARGQTSGGEGNTQYF | TGCAGTGCTAGGGGACAGACTAGCGGGGGGGAGGGGAATACGCAGTATTTT | few | TRBJ2-3 | TRBV20-1 | TRBD2
CSARDAGVGTDTQYF | TGCAGTGCTAGAGATGCGGGGGTGGGCACAGATACGCAGTATTTT | few | TRBJ2-3 | TRBV20-1 | TRBD2
CSDRGPTDTQYF | TGCAGCGACAGGGGGCCGACAGATACGCAGTATTTT | . | TRBJ2-3 | TRBV29-1 | TRBD1
CASSRLPGGRTGELFF | TGTGCCAGCAGTCGCTTGCCGGGGGGTAGAACCGGGGAGCTGTTTTTT | . | TRBJ2-2 | TRBV27 | TRBD2
CSASPLTSGIEDEQFF | TGCAGTGCTTCCCCCTTGACTAGCGGGATCGAGGATGAGCAGTTCTTC | . | TRBJ2-1 | TRBV20-1 | TRBD2
CASSPRAEEDEQFF | TGTGCCAGCTCACCAAGGGCGGAGGAAGATGAGCAGTTCTTC | once | TRBJ2-1 | TRBV18 | .
CASSLATYEQYF | TGTGCCAGCAGCTTGGCCACCTACGAGCAGTACTTC | few | TRBJ2-7 | TRBV5-5 | .
CASSQIAGTGREQNTEAFF | TGCGCCAGCAGCCAGATCGCCGGGACAGGGAGGGAGCAGAACACTGAAGCTTTCTTT | few | TRBJ1-1 | TRBV4-1 | TRBD1
CSVGGISGDQPQHF | TGCAGCGTTGGGGGGATTTCTGGGGATCAGCCCCAGCATTTT | once | TRBJ1-5 | TRBV29-1 | .
CASSFTRGHGYGYTF | TGTGCCAGCAGTTTTACCAGGGGGCATGGCTATGGCTACACCTTC | many | TRBJ1-2 | TRBV27 | TRBD1
CASSLPTTGISTDTQYF | TGCGCCAGCAGCTTACCAACTACAGGGATTAGCACAGATACGCAGTATTTT | many | TRBJ2-3 | TRBV5-1 | .